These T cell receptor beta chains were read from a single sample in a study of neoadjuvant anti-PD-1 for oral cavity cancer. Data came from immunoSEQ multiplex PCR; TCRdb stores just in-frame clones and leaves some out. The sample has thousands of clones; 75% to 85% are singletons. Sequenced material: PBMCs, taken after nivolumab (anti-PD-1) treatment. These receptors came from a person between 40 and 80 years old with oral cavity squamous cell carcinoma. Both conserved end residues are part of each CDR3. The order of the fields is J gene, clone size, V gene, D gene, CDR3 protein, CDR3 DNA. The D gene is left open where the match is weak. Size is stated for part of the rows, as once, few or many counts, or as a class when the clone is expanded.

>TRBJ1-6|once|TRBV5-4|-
CASSATGQGLAPLHF
TGTGCCAGCAGCGCGACAGGCCAGGGCCTTGCACCCCTCCACTTT
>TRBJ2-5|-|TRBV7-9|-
CASSLAGGQETQYF
TGTGCCAGCAGCTTAGCGGGGGGCCAAGAGACCCAGTACTTC
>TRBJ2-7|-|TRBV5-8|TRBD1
CASSLGQGRNEQYF
TGTGCCAGCAGCTTAGGACAGGGAAGAAACGAGCAGTACTTC
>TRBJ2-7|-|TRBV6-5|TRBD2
CASSYSASGRSYEQYF
TGTGCCAGCAGTTACTCGGCTAGCGGGAGATCCTACGAGCAGTACTTC
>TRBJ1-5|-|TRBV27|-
CASTSGLNQPQHF
TGTGCCAGCACCTCAGGGTTAAATCAGCCCCAGCATTTT
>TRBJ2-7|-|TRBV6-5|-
CASSGSGGGSYEQYF
TGTGCCAGCAGTGGCAGTGGGGGCGGCTCCTACGAGCAGTACTTC
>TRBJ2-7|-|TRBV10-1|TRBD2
CASSREAGPGDEQYF
TGCGCCAGCAGTCGGGAAGCGGGGCCCGGGGACGAGCAGTACTTC
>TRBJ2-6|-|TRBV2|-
CASSGTGSGANVLTF
TGTGCCAGCAGTGGGACGGGCTCTGGGGCCAACGTCCTGACTTTC
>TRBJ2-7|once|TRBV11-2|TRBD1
CASSLGTAFSYEQYF
TGTGCCAGCAGCTTGGGGACAGCTTTCTCCTACGAGCAGTACTTC
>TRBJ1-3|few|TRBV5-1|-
CASSSPGFNSISGNTIYF
TGCGCCAGCAGCTCCCCGGGGTTCAACAGTATCTCTGGAAACACCATATATTTT
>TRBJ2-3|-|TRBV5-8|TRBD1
CASSQDRGRTDTQYF
TGTGCCAGCAGCCAGGACAGGGGCCGCACAGATACGCAGTATTTT
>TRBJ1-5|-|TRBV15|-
CATSRDSGTTINQPQHF
TGTGCCACCAGCAGAGATAGTGGGACAACCATCAATCAGCCCCAGCATTTT
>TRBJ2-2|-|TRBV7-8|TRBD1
CASRTGGPNTGELFF
TGTGCCAGCAGGACAGGGGGCCCGAACACCGGGGAGCTGTTTTTT
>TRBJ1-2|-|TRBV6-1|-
CASRAQRGNYGYTF
TGTGCCAGCAGAGCCCAAAGGGGAAACTATGGCTACACCTTC
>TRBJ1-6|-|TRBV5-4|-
CASSLDGSSYNSPLHF
TGTGCCAGCAGCTTGGACGGAAGCTCCTATAATTCACCCCTCCACTTT
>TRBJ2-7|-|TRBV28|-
CASSLNGPVIYEQYF
TGTGCCAGCAGTTTAAATGGTCCCGTTATATACGAGCAGTACTTC
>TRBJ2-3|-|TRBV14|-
CASSLMRGGHTTQYF
TGTGCCAGCAGCCTCATGAGGGGGGGGCATACTACGCAGTATTTT
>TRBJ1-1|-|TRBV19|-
CATSGGRNTEAFF
TGTGCCACCTCTGGGGGAAGGAACACTGAAGCTTTCTTT
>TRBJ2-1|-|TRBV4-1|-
CASSLGLYNEQFF
TGCGCCAGCAGCCTCGGACTTTACAATGAGCAGTTCTTC
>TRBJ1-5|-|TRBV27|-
CASSSLAKGKQPQHF
TGTGCCAGCAGTTCTTTGGCAAAAGGGAAACAGCCCCAGCATTTT
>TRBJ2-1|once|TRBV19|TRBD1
CASSRTFGQGKYGEQFF
TGTGCCAGTAGTAGAACTTTTGGACAGGGGAAGTACGGTGAGCAGTTCTTC
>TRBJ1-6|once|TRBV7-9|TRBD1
CASSGDSTNSPLHF
TGTGCCAGCAGCGGGGACAGTACTAATTCACCCCTCCACTTT
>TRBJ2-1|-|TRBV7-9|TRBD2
CASSSDSSGFFNEQFF
TGTGCCAGCAGCTCCGACTCTAGCGGGTTTTTCAATGAGCAGTTCTTC